This T cell receptor (beta chain) stems from a study of metastatic and nonmetastatic thyroid tumors. In the study overall: Comparative analysis of repertoires was undertaken across blood and tumor or nodule tissue obtained from malignant and benign thyroid patients.

No patient had received any treatment before thyroid surgery. Per the original data handling: It was from CDR3 differences across clinicopathological groups that a distant-metastasis classifier for papillary thyroid cancer was built. TCRdb re-called the PCR reads via MiXCR. TCRdb's processing, not the study's, gives the V and J calls here. Of 25,000 to 30,000 clones detected, around a quarter appear once; the ten largest clones hold roughly 15%. The CDR3 covers 14 residues. Between the trimmed V and J ends, which lost 4 bases and 10 bases, there was a span of 19 bases. Germline values: CDR1 SGHVS, CDR2 FQNEAQ. General study points: According to reports, the diversity of TCR beta was significantly higher in malignant thyroid tumors than in benign nodules, and this held in both blood and tumor samples.

On this clone itself: Its antigen is not known.

The J gene is TRBJ1-2, the V gene TRBV7-8; the D is unclear. The source material was blood. This receptor was obtained from a female donor with papillary thyroid cancer or a benign thyroid nodule (not recorded which). Some clones in this sample may be carry-over from other donors' samples. As DNA, the CDR3 is TGTGCCAGCAGCTCAGAAATTATACCCGCCGACTACACCTTC. It yields the protein CASSSEIIPADYTF.